The entry that follows covers one TCR beta chain sequence. The target antigen is unknown. The data stem from a study of CD4 T cells in relation to SARS-CoV-2 and coronaviruses. As for the study in general: Convalescent patients had median age 38.5 years, range about 20 to 72. The study's findings and limits: This crossreactivity analysis covered spike protein alone, no other viral proteins.

Method: immunoSEQ multiplex PCR; TCRdb's copy keeps in-frame clones and lacks some. The data show about 37,000 clones, approximately 88% seen once. Per germline, CDR1 MNHNY and CDR2 SVGAGI (reference sequence). The CDR3 extends over 15 amino acids. V was shortened by 7 bases and J by 0 bases, with 10 bases between the two germline ends. The chain recombines TRBV6-6 with TRBJ1-6, with no clear D. The clonotype comes from an adult with COVID-19. The sample consisted of memory CD4+ T cells from PBMCs. The CDR3 DNA follows: TGTGCCAGCAACCTCGCGAGCTCCTATAATTCACCCCTCCACTTT. Protein sequence: CASNLASSYNSPLHF.